The 11 T cell receptor beta chains below come from one sample, sequenced in a study of response to subunit inactivated influenza vaccine. MiXCR was run by TCRdb on the RT-PCR reads, yielding one entry per CDR3 protein. The sample has some 570,000 distinct CDR3 sequences; around 11% are singletons. The sample also formed part of further work on T cells expressing NK-cell markers. From that paper: Researchers built TCR beta cDNA using 5'RACE template switching with UMIs.

The sample in question was PBMCs from blood, obtained on the day of vaccination. These receptors were collected from a man in his fifties or sixties who received an inactivated influenza vaccine.

This clonotype was seen only a few times. The V gene is TRBV20-1, the J gene TRBJ2-2; 10 positions agree with TRBD2. The V and J ends lost 3 bases and 8 bases, in that order; junction bases with no gene match: 6. The CDR3 extends over 14 amino acids. The germline gives CDR1 DFQATT, CDR2 SNEGSKA (reference sequence). The CDR3 DNA reads TGCAGTGCTAGGGCTAGCGGGAGTTCAGGGGAGCTGTTTTTT. It is translated as CSARASGSSGELFF.

Worth noting for this clonotype: Germline is not matched at one junction end, which may reflect a read error. The chain recombines TRBV20-1 with TRBJ2-6; D might be TRBD1 or TRBD2, each matching 5 bases. The CDR3 has 17 amino acids. Germline-derived CDR1 and CDR2 are DFQATT and SNEGSKA (reference sequence). This CDR3 reads CCARGDGQGAGANVLTF. CDR3 DNA: TGCTGTGCTAGAGGGGACGGGCAGGGAGCAGGGGCCAACGTCCTGACTTTC.

There are many counts of this clonotype. This rearrangement joins TRBV5-1 to TRBJ2-3, with TRBD1 as a possible D gene (6 bases). The V gene lost 1 base and the J gene lost 0 bases, with 9 bases spanning the gap. This CDR3 has 15 amino acids. Germline assignment: CDR1 SGHRS and CDR2 YFSETQ. The CDR3 nucleotides are TGCGCCAGCAGCTTGATGGGGGCTAGCACAGATACGCAGTATTTT. The encoded protein is CASSLMGASTDTQYF.

This clonotype was detected a few times. V usage is TRBV6-2 or TRBV6-3 and J usage is TRBJ2-7, with D perhaps matching TRBD1 (6 bases). Germline CDR1 is MNHEY and CDR2 is SVGEGT. CDR3 size: 16 residues. With 0 bases removed from V and 3 bases from J, the gap between germline ends came to 15 bases. CDR3 DNA: TGTGCCAGCAGTTACTCCCGGGACACGATGGTCTACGAGCAGTACTTC. Protein sequence: CASSYSRDTMVYEQYF.

The genes are TRBV6-5 and TRBJ1-1, with 8 bases lining up with TRBD1. Germline loops: CDR1 MNHEY, CDR2 SVGAGI. The CDR3 has 14 residues. The V gene end was trimmed by 4 bases and the J gene end by 3 bases; junction bases not matched to a gene: 4. CDR3 loop: CASSWSTGDTEAFF. As DNA, the CDR3 is TGTGCCAGCAGTTGGTCGACAGGGGACACTGAAGCTTTCTTT.

In this sample, this clonotype turned up a few times. The chain couples TRBV5-1 to TRBJ1-1, with D tentatively TRBD1 (5 bases). This CDR3 has 16 amino acids. Germline assignment: CDR1 SGHRS and CDR2 YFSETQ. V lost 2 bases, J lost 6 bases, and 20 bases lay in between. The CDR3 spells CASSFHESSQGAEAFF. Written as DNA, the CDR3 is TGCGCCAGCAGCTTCCATGAATCCTCTCAGGGCGCTGAAGCTTTCTTT.

The J gene is TRBJ1-1, the V gene TRBV7-2; perhaps TRBD1 as D (5 bases). CDR1 is SGHTA and CDR2 is FQGNSA in the germline V gene. With 5 bases removed from V and 0 bases from J, the gap between germline ends came to 13 bases. This CDR3 region has 15 residues. CDR3 nucleotides: TGTGCCAGCAGCCGACAGCTCAGTATGAACACTGAAGCTTTCTTT. The encoded protein is CASSRQLSMNTEAFF.

This clonotype was recorded at least ten times. This chain joins TRBV12-3 or TRBV12-4 and TRBJ2-7, with 8 bases that match TRBD2. This CDR3 region has 14 residues. The J segment lost 3 bases and the V segment lost 2 bases, leaving 3 bases of the junction unmatched. The CDR3 DNA reads TGTGCCAGCAGTTTAAAAACTAGCGGCTACGAGCAGTACTTC. Translation: CASSLKTSGYEQYF.

About this clonotype itself: A junction boundary mismatches the germline segment, possibly from a read error. The rearrangement links TRBV7-9 to TRBJ2-3; D not certain. The germline CDR1 and CDR2 sequences are SEHNR and FQNEAQ (reference sequence). The CDR3 covers 14 residues. This CDR3 is CASSLGRFTETQYF. The CDR3 coding sequence is TGTGCCAGCAGCTTGGGTAGATTCACAGAGACGCAGTATTTT.

This CDR3 reads CASSRGTSYEQYF. The CDR3 DNA sequence: TGTGCCAGCAGCCGTGGGACTAGCTACGAGCAGTACTTC. The gene calls are TRBV3-1 and TRBJ2-7, with TRBD2 identical over 8 bases. Germline loops: CDR1 LGHDT, CDR2 YNNKEL (reference sequence). The ends lost 4 bases at V and 3 bases at J; junction bases unmatched: 2. This CDR3 contains 13 residues.

V and J are TRBV30 and TRBJ2-7; D might be TRBD2 (5 bases). Trimming shortened V by 0 bases and J by 7 bases, and 16 bases separated the two germline ends. This CDR3 is built from 14 residues. Germline V CDR1 and CDR2: GTSNPN, SVGIG (reference sequence). CDR3 protein: CAWSVKGFGGEQYF. DNA for the CDR3: TGTGCCTGGAGTGTCAAGGGTTTCGGAGGAGAGCAGTACTTC.